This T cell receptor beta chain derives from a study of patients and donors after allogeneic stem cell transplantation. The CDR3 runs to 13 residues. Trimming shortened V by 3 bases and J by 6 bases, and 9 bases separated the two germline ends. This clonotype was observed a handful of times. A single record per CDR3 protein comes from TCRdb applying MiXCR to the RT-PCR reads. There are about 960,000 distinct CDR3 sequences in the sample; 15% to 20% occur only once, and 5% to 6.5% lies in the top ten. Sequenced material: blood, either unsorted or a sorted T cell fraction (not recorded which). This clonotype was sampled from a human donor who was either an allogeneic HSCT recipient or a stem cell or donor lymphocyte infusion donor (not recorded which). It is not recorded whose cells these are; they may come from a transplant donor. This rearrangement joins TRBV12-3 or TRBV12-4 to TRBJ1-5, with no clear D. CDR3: CASSLWAAQPQHF. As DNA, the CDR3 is TGTGCCAGCAGTTTGTGGGCGGCTCAGCCCCAGCATTTT.